Presented here are 21 T cell receptor beta chains from one specimen sequenced in a study of beta chain features in type 1 diabetes. Overall study results and limits: In all four CD4+ subsets, TCRB CDR3 length was significantly, moderately reduced in type 1 diabetes.

Antigens of these TCRs are unknown. The investigators reverse transcribed all of the isolated RNA, so they sequenced expressed TCRB transcripts. The method was immunoSEQ multiplex PCR; TCRdb's version includes in-frame clones alone and lacks a portion of them. This repertoire shows 250,000 to 350,000 clones, over 11% found once; its top ten account for 0.015% to 0.02%. The sample taken for sequencing was naive CD4+ T cells from blood. The receptors stem from a man aged 25-45 years with type 1 diabetes.

A few counts support this clone. V is TRBV19 and J is TRBJ2-4, with 8 bases fitting TRBD1. The trim removed 5 bases at V and 6 bases at J, leaving 6 bases unmatched. Germline CDR1 and CDR2: LNHDA and SQIVND (reference sequence). This CDR3 spans 14 amino acids. The CDR3, as DNA: TGTGCCAGTAGTCCGGACAGGGTGCTAAACATTCAGTACTTC. Its protein is CASSPDRVLNIQYF. Complete variable domain (other parts from reference TRBV19 and TRBJ2-4): DGGITQSPKYLFRKEGQNVTLSCEQNLNHDAMYWYRQDPGQGLRLIYYSQIVNDFQKGDIAEGYSVSREKKESFPLTVTSAQKNPTAFYLCASSPDRVLNIQYFGAGTRLSVL.

The chain joins TRBV2 to TRBJ2-2; D ambiguous. The CDR3 totals 14 residues. Trimming shortened V by 5 bases and J by 1 base, and 8 bases separated the two germline ends. Germline-derived CDR1 and CDR2 are SNHLY and FYNNEI. CDR3 protein: CASSPLRNTGELFF. The CDR3 DNA reads as TGTGCCAGCAGTCCTCTCAGGAACACCGGGGAGCTGTTTTTT. Full variable domain (rest looked up from reference TRBV2 and TRBJ2-2): EPEVTQTPSHQVTQMGQEVILRCVPISNHLYFYWYRQILGQKVEFLVSFYNNEISEKSEIFDDQFSVERPDGSNFTLKIRSTKLEDSAMYFCASSPLRNTGELFFGEGSRLTVL.

This rearrangement joins TRBV6-6 to TRBJ2-5, with D possibly TRBD2 on 6 matching bases. CDR3 length: 13 residues. Germline CDR1 reads MNHNY; CDR2 reads SVGAGI (reference sequence). V dropped 6 bases and J dropped 5 bases, with 13 bases sitting between them. The CDR3 DNA follows: TGTGCCAGCAGATCACGGGGGAGCGAGACCCAGTACTTC. Translation gives CASRSRGSETQYF.

This clone appeared a few times. The chain carries TRBV5-1 and TRBJ1-1; 7 nucleotides match TRBD1. Germline-derived CDR1 and CDR2 are SGHRS and YFSETQ. Germline trimming cut 4 bases from V and 7 bases from J; bases unmatched to any gene: 10. The CDR3 length is 14 residues. Here the CDR3 DNA reads TGCGCCAGCAGCGGATTACAGGGGAGCGGTGAAGCTTTCTTT. Translation gives CASSGLQGSGEAFF.

The sample holds a few counts of this clone. V gene TRBV2 combines with J gene TRBJ1-1; D ambiguous. Trimming took off 6 bases at V and 11 bases at J, with 13 bases between the two ends. Germline lookup yields CDR1 SNHLY and CDR2 FYNNEI. This CDR3 comprises 11 residues. CDR3 DNA: TGTGCCAGCAGGGTCGGCACCGGGGCTTTCTTT. Translation gives CASRVGTGAFF.

This clone has just a few counts. The chain combines TRBV15 with TRBJ2-1, with 8 bases matching TRBD1. J lost 2 bases, V lost 5 bases, and 5 bases had no gene match. Germline CDR1 and CDR2: LNHNV and YYDKDF (reference sequence). The length of the CDR3 is 15 residues. CDR3 amino acids: CATSPRTGPYNEQFF. CDR3 sequence (DNA): TGTGCCACCAGCCCGCGGACAGGGCCCTACAATGAGCAGTTCTTC.

There are a few counts of this clone. The gene calls are TRBV19 and TRBJ2-1; 7 bases line up with TRBD1. Germline V lookup: CDR1 LNHDA, CDR2 SQIVND (reference sequence). The CDR3 is 14 residues long. V shed 10 bases, J shed 0 bases, and the junction held 6 bases outside the gene matches. The CDR3 here is CATAQGFSYNEQFF. The DNA for the CDR3 is TGTGCCACCGCACAGGGGTTCTCCTACAATGAGCAGTTCTTC.

The rearrangement links TRBV28 to TRBJ1-2; 7 bases are a match to TRBD1. Per the germline V gene, CDR1 is MDHEN and CDR2 is SYDVKM. The junction had 3 bases not matched to a gene; V was cut back by 6 bases and J by 5 bases. The CDR3 totals 12 residues. CDR3 in amino acids: CASSMTGYGYTF. The CDR3 nucleotides are TGTGCCAGCAGCATGACAGGGTATGGCTACACCTTC.

The genes are TRBV2 and TRBJ2-1; 12 bases are a match to TRBD2. J gave up 3 bases and V 6 bases, and 3 bases lay outside the gene matches. Germline loops: CDR1 SNHLY, CDR2 FYNNEI. The CDR3 has 15 amino acids. In DNA form, the CDR3 reads TGTGCCAGCAGGCTAGCGGGGGGGTTCTACAATGAGCAGTTCTTC. Protein sequence: CASRLAGGFYNEQFF.

This clone was seen only a few times. The V gene is TRBV7-2, the J gene TRBJ2-1; the D gene is possibly TRBD2 (6 bases). CDR1 and CDR2 (germline): SGHTA, FQGNSA. The V and J ends lost 1 base and 1 base respectively, with 17 bases between them. The CDR3 runs to 18 residues. CDR3 DNA sequence: TGTGCCAGCAGCTTAGGGCGATTGGCGGGACCATCCTACAATGAGCAGTTCTTC. Its protein product is CASSLGRLAGPSYNEQFF.

This clone has more than one count but fewer than ten. The chain couples TRBV30 to TRBJ2-7; D not certain. Trimming removed 0 bases at V and 4 bases at J, with 7 bases between. This CDR3 is built from 12 residues. The V gene's germline CDR1 is GTSNPN and CDR2 SVGIG (reference sequence). The chain's CDR3 is CAWSVLGYEQYF. CDR3 DNA sequence: TGTGCCTGGAGTGTACTTGGTTACGAGCAGTACTTC.

The gene calls are TRBV28 and TRBJ2-7; D remains unclear. CDR3 length: 16 amino acids. Germline CDR1 reads MDHEN; CDR2 reads SYDVKM. V was shortened by 5 bases and J by 11 bases, with 28 bases between the two germline ends. Here the CDR3 reads CASSGPRRRPHDSKYF. CDR3 nucleotides: TGTGCCAGCAGTGGGCCGAGACGACGACCCCATGATTCAAAGTACTTC.

The chain has TRBV11-2 and TRBJ1-1, with D uncertain. Germline loops: CDR1 SGHAT, CDR2 FQNNGV. This CDR3 is 13 amino acids long. V was clipped by 0 bases and J by 9 bases, with 11 bases between them. The CDR3 nucleotides read TGTGCCAGCAGCTTAGATCTTACAGCCCAAGCTTTCTTT. As protein: CASSLDLTAQAFF.

V and J are TRBV5-6 and TRBJ1-5, with 9 bases fitting TRBD1. The V and J ends lost 1 base and 5 bases, in that order; junction bases with no gene match: 4. This CDR3 is 15 amino acids long. Germline CDR1 and CDR2: SGHDT and YYEEEE. CDR3 residues: CASSLTGTGYQPQHF. DNA for the CDR3: TGTGCCAGCAGCTTGACCGGGACAGGGTATCAGCCCCAGCATTTT.

The CDR3 DNA sequence: TGCGCCAGCAGCCAGTCTAGCGGGAGGGAAGCCAAAAACATTCAGTACTTC. Protein product: CASSQSSGREAKNIQYF. The J gene is TRBJ2-4, the V gene TRBV4-3; 12 nucleotides match TRBD2. With V trimmed by 3 bases and J by 0 bases, 3 bases remained unmatched. CDR1 is LGHNA, CDR2 YSLEER, per germline. This CDR3 spans 17 amino acids.

This clone has just a few counts. V gene TRBV6-4 combines with J gene TRBJ2-3, with 8 bases fitting TRBD2. V was pared by 3 bases and J by 7 bases, with 9 bases of the junction left unmatched. The CDR3 extends over 15 amino acids. The germline V gene encodes CDR1 MRHNA and CDR2 SNTAGT. The CDR3 protein is CASSESNAGGNTQYF. Here the CDR3 DNA reads TGTGCCAGCAGTGAATCCAATGCGGGAGGCAATACGCAGTATTTT.

A note on this clone: Relative to the germline gene, one junction end is altered; a read error may explain this. The chain is built from TRBV2 and TRBJ2-7; possibly TRBD1 for D (6 bases). The CDR3 is 13 amino acids. From germline, CDR1 is SNHLY and CDR2 FYNNEI. In DNA, the CDR3 is TGTGCCAGCACCCTGGACAGAGCCGGCGAGCGGTACTTC. Protein sequence: CASTLDRAGERYF.

This clone was seen more than once but under ten times. The chain employs TRBV7-2 and TRBJ2-5, with 7 bases fitting TRBD1. V dropped 3 bases and J dropped 1; count of bases not matched to a gene: 5. The CDR3 sequence is 15 residues long. Per the germline V gene, CDR1 is SGHTA and CDR2 is FQGNSA. CDR3 in amino acids: CASSFRGQPQETQYF. CDR3 bases: TGTGCCAGCAGCTTTAGGGGACAGCCCCAAGAGACCCAGTACTTC.

The rearrangement links TRBV11-1 to TRBJ2-7; 12 bases are shared with TRBD2. From germline, CDR1 is SGHAT and CDR2 FQDESV (reference sequence). The CDR3 extends over 15 amino acids. V dropped 3 bases and J dropped 3; count of bases not matched to a gene: 3. CDR3 sequence reads: CASSFGLAGNYEQYF. In nucleotides, the CDR3 is TGTGCCAGCAGCTTTGGACTAGCGGGGAACTACGAGCAGTACTTC.

J is TRBJ2-7 and V is TRBV5-1; TRBD1 aligns across 9 bases. The CDR3 has 14 residues. CDR1 and CDR2 from the germline V gene are SGHRS and YFSETQ. The ends lost 5 bases at V and 4 bases at J; junction bases unmatched: 7. The CDR3 nucleotides read TGCGCCAGCAGACTCCTGGACAGGGGTTACGAGCAGTACTTC. The encoded protein is CASRLLDRGYEQYF.

The rearrangement uses TRBV7-2 and TRBJ2-7, with TRBD1 identical over 7 bases. V trimming: 6 bases; J trimming: 4 bases; junction bases outside the gene matches: 6. The CDR3 is 13 amino acids. CDR1 is SGHTA, CDR2 FQGNSA, per germline. CDR3 bases: TGTGCCAGCAGTTTTGACAGGGTATACGAGCAGTACTTC. Translation: CASSFDRVYEQYF.